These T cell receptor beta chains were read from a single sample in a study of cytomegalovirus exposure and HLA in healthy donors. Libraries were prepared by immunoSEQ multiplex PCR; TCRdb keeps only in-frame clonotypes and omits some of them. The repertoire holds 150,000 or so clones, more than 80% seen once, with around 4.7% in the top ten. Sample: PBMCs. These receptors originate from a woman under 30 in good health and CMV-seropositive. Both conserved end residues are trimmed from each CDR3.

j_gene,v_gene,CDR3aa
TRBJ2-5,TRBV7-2,ASSLGLLAGIGETQY
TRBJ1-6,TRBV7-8,ASSLSEGPPNSPLH
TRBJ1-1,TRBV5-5,ASSLALANTEAF
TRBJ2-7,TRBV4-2,ASSQVSVPGGNYEQY
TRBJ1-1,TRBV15,ATMRAGGITEAF
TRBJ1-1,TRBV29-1,SVEDLPTGNTEAF
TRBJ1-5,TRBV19,ASRPGQGPHGNQPQH
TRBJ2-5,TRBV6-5,ASSYEDTRGQETQY
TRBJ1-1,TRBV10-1,ASASDSSRTEAF
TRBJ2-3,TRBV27,ASSSWGLAGDGGDTQY
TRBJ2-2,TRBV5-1,ASSLKSGGRNTGELF
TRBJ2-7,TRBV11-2,ASTIPPGSEQY
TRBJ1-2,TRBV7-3,ASSLTGGAGDGYT